The entry below describes one T cell receptor (beta chain). The record originates from a study of blood T cell repertoires in COVID-19. Study-level information: Sites across the United States, Italy and Spain contributed samples from acute and convalescent COVID-19. From T cells, B-cell-depleted T cells, or PBMCs came the material, which was cDNA or gDNA.

In the original processing: Reference gene primer amplification in the assay estimated nucleated cell counts. Sequencing used immunoSEQ multiplex PCR; TCRdb keeps in-frame clones, though not all of them. V, J and clone size were drawn from that table, and D and trimming were deduced from the DNA. The sample shows a few hundred thousand clones, about 88% of them seen only once. CDR1 is SGHRS and CDR2 is YFSETQ in the germline V gene. The CDR3 loop spans 13 amino acids. The V gene end was trimmed by 6 bases and the J gene end by 5 bases; junction bases not matched to a gene: 3. The sample was peripheral blood. The TCR originated in a woman between 55 and 75 years old with COVID-19, enrolled during active disease. The gene calls are TRBV5-1 and TRBJ2-2; TRBD2 agrees at 8 bases. The CDR3 nucleotides read TGCGCCAGCAAGCCTAGCGGGACCGGGGAGCTGTTTTTT. Translated: CASKPSGTGELFF.